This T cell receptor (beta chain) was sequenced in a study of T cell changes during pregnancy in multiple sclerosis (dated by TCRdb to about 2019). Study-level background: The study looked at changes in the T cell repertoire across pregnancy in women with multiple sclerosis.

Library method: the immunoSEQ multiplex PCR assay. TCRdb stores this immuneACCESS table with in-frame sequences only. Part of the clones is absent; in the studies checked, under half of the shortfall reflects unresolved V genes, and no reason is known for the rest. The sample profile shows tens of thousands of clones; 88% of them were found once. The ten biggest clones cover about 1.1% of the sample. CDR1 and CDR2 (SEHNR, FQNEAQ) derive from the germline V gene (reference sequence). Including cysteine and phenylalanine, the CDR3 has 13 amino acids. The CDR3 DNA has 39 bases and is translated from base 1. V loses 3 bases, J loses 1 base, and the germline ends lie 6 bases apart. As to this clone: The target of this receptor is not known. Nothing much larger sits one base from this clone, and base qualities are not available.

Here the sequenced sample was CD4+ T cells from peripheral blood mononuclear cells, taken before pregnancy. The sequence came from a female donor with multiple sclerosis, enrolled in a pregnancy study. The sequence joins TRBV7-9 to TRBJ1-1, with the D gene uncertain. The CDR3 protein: CASSFTANTEAFF. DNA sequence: TGTGCCAGCAGCTTCACAGCGAACACTGAAGCTTTCTTT.